This TCR beta chain was identified in a study of T cells in Graves' hyperthyroidism and ophthalmopathy. RNA transcripts gave rise to amplified TCR beta CDR3 regions. Researchers ran a first-round RT-PCR on the TCR CDR3 using the HTBI primer set. TCRdb re-called the multiplex PCR reads with MiXCR, one entry per CDR3 protein. The sample has roughly 500,000 distinct CDR3 sequences, roughly 16% seen once. Duration under 3 months, a NOSPECS grade of at least 4, and a Clinical Activity Score of at least 3 characterized the ophthalmopathy patients. The germline CDR1 and CDR2 sequences are MNHEY and SVGEGT. This CDR3 region has 16 residues. Trimming stripped 1 base from V and 0 bases from J, with 12 bases between.

The chain links TRBV6-2 or TRBV6-3 to TRBJ1-2, with a weak D call TRBD1 (6 bases). The sequence was collected from a woman aged 25-40 years with Graves' ophthalmopathy. Sequencing used blood. The CDR3 here is CASSYYWDTANYGYTF. The CDR3 nucleotides are TGTGCCAGCAGTTACTATTGGGACACCGCTAACTATGGCTACACCTTC.